Listed here are 32 T cell receptor beta chains from one sample, sequenced in a study of beta chain features in type 1 diabetes. Isolated RNA was reverse transcribed in full, so expressed TCRB transcripts were sequenced. Generated by immunoSEQ multiplex PCR, the TCRdb table keeps only in-frame clones and is missing some. Altogether 400,000 to 600,000 clones are present, roughly 31% being singletons, with the ten largest covering 0.05% to 0.065%. The sample taken for sequencing was naive CD4+ T cells from blood. The receptor set was obtained from a man between 18 and 29 years old in good health.

The chain joins TRBV29-1 to TRBJ2-7; no reliable D call. The CDR3 is 14 amino acids. V lost 7 bases and J 0 bases, leaving 16 bases between the germline ends. CDR1 and CDR2 from the germline V gene are SQVTM and ANQGSEA. This CDR3 is CSAQTGPGSYEQYF. For the CDR3, the DNA is TGCAGCGCCCAGACGGGCCCGGGCTCCTACGAGCAGTACTTC.

This rearrangement joins TRBV30 to TRBJ1-4; D uncertain. The V and J ends lost 6 bases and 0 bases respectively, with 14 bases between them. CDR3 length equals 15 residues. The germline V gene has CDR1 GTSNPN and CDR2 SVGIG (reference sequence). The CDR3 region has the DNA TGTGCCTGCCCGAGGATAGCTGCAACTAATGAAAAACTGTTTTTT. This sequence encodes CACPRIAATNEKLFF.

This clone was recorded only once. Other DNA sequences within the sample encode an identical CDR3. The chain has TRBV19 and TRBJ2-1; 7 nucleotides align to TRBD2. Germline V lookup: CDR1 LNHDA, CDR2 SQIVND (reference sequence). CDR3 length: 16 residues. Trimming took 3 bases from V and 0 from J; bases not matched to a gene: 5. The CDR3 loop is CASSMVGGSSYNEQFF. CDR3 in DNA: TGTGCCAGTAGTATGGTTGGCGGGAGCTCCTACAATGAGCAGTTCTTC.

This clone came up a few times. The J gene is TRBJ2-5, the V gene TRBV7-2; D unresolved. The CDR3 has 13 amino acids. Germline loops: CDR1 SGHTA, CDR2 FQGNSA. Between the trimmed V and J ends, which lost 5 bases and 5 bases, there was a span of 12 bases. The CDR3 here is CASSLGGWETQYF. The CDR3 DNA reads TGTGCCAGCAGCCTTGGTGGGTGGGAGACCCAGTACTTC.

For this clone: Different DNA sequences within this sample yield the same CDR3. The chain joins TRBV30 to TRBJ1-1; D not resolved. This CDR3 has 13 residues. Germline CDR1 GTSNPN, CDR2 SVGIG (reference sequence). Trimming removed 0 bases at V and 1 base at J, with 6 bases between. For the CDR3, the DNA is TGTGCCTGGAGTGTAGCCAGGAACACTGAAGCTTTCTTT. This gives the protein CAWSVARNTEAFF. Variable domain in full (rest from reference TRBV30 and TRBJ1-1): SQTIHQWPATLVQPVGSPLSLECTVEGTSNPNLYWYRQAAGRGLQLLFYSVGIGQISSEVPQNLSASRPQDRQFILSSKKLLLSDSGFYLCAWSVARNTEAFFGQGTRLTVV.

The chain employs TRBV12-5 and TRBJ2-1; 7 bases match TRBD2. This CDR3 is built from 17 residues. Germline V lookup: CDR1 LGHNT, CDR2 FRNRAP. V lost 1 base and J lost 3; bases outside the gene matches: 9. CDR3 sequence reads: CASGLASGQPDYNEQFF. CDR3 nucleotides: TGTGCTAGTGGTTTGGCTAGCGGACAACCGGACTACAATGAGCAGTTCTTC. Based on the CDR3 plus reference TRBV12-5 and TRBJ2-1, the full variable domain is DARVTQTPRHKVTEMGQEVTMRCQPILGHNTVFWYRQTMMQGLELLAYFRNRAPLDDSGMPKDRFSAEMPDATLATLKIQPSEPRDSAVYFCASGLASGQPDYNEQFFGPGTRLTVL.

The table lists this clone with a few counts. This chain joins TRBV10-3 and TRBJ1-4; D is unclear. This CDR3 contains 13 residues. Trimming removed 6 bases at V and 4 bases at J, with 9 bases between. Germline V gene sequence: CDR1 ENHRY, CDR2 SYGVKD. Written as DNA, the CDR3 is TGTGCCATCAGACGGGATCTTAATGAAAAACTGTTTTTT. It codes for CAIRRDLNEKLFF.

Here the CDR3 reads CASSTATEHQYF. The CDR3, as DNA: TGTGCCAGCAGCACCGCAACGGAACATCAGTACTTC. V gene TRBV7-8 combines with J gene TRBJ2-7; no clear D. CDR3 length equals 12 residues. Trimming removed 5 bases at V and 10 bases at J, with 15 bases between. CDR1 is SGHVS and CDR2 is FQNEAQ in the germline V gene.

The chain employs TRBV6-5 and TRBJ2-3; weak D call: TRBD2 (5 bases). The ends were cut back, 5 bases at V and 1 base at J, with 13 bases in the middle. Germline CDR1 is MNHEY and CDR2 is SVGAGI. The CDR3 spans 15 residues. The CDR3 nucleotides read TGTGCCAGCAGTCAGAGGACTGGAGGCACAGATACGCAGTATTTT. Protein product: CASSQRTGGTDTQYF.

The J gene is TRBJ2-7, the V gene TRBV2; D is possibly TRBD1 (5 bases). Looked up from germline, CDR1 is SNHLY and CDR2 is FYNNEI. The CDR3 spans 15 residues. V was pared by 2 bases and J by 2 bases, with 13 bases between. CDR3 nucleotides: TGTGCCAGCAGTGAAACAGGCAGCCTGACCTACGAGCAGTACTTC. As protein: CASSETGSLTYEQYF.

J is TRBJ1-4 and V is TRBV5-1; D gene unclear. The germline CDR1 and CDR2 sequences are SGHRS and YFSETQ. The CDR3 extends over 14 amino acids. V was trimmed by 3 bases and J by 11 bases, leaving 17 bases between them. The CDR3 sequence: CASSYGLGEAKLFF. CDR3 coding DNA: TGCGCCAGCAGCTACGGACTTGGGGAGGCGAAACTGTTTTTT.

Only a few counts were recorded for this clone. The CDR3 DNA follows: TGTGCCACCAGCAGAGCGACAGAGCGCGGGACCCAGTACTTC. Translated: CATSRATERGTQYF. The chain uses TRBV15 and TRBJ2-5; possibly TRBD1 for D (5 bases). Trimming left V 1 base short and J 7 bases short, with 13 bases between. This CDR3 is 14 amino acids long. Germline-derived CDR1 and CDR2 are LNHNV and YYDKDF (reference sequence).

V and J are TRBV29-1 and TRBJ1-1; unclear D gene. The germline gives CDR1 SQVTM, CDR2 ANQGSEA. This CDR3 region has 12 residues. The V and J ends lost 7 bases and 4 bases respectively, with 13 bases between them. DNA of the CDR3: TGCAGCGCCTCGACATCTGGCACTGAAGCTTTCTTT. Its translation is CSASTSGTEAFF.

J is TRBJ1-2 and V is TRBV7-9, with D perhaps TRBD1 (5 bases). The germline V and J ends were trimmed by 5 bases and 10 bases, with 11 bases remaining between them. From germline, CDR1 is SEHNR and CDR2 FQNEAQ (reference sequence). The CDR3 loop spans 11 amino acids. CDR3 loop: CASSRQTAYTF. The CDR3 DNA sequence: TGTGCCAGCAGCCGCCAGACAGCCTACACCTTC.

The chain links TRBV19 to TRBJ2-1, with 11 bases that match TRBD2. Germline-derived CDR1 and CDR2 are LNHDA and SQIVND (reference sequence). The CDR3 sequence is 15 residues long. The V segment lost 5 bases and the J segment 4 bases; nucleotides outside the gene matches: 4. The DNA of the CDR3 is TGTGCCAGTAGTCGCATAGCGGGAGGGTACAATGAGCAGTTCTTC. Amino acids: CASSRIAGGYNEQFF. The full variable domain, its missing parts supplied by reference TRBV19 and TRBJ2-1, is DGGITQSPKYLFRKEGQNVTLSCEQNLNHDAMYWYRQDPGQGLRLIYYSQIVNDFQKGDIAEGYSVSREKKESFPLTVTSAQKNPTAFYLCASSRIAGGYNEQFFGPGTRLTVL.

The rearrangement links TRBV6-5 to TRBJ2-2, with 7 bases identical to TRBD1. The CDR3 covers 15 residues. V trimming: 6 bases; J trimming: 5 bases; junction bases outside the gene matches: 9. The V gene's germline CDR1 is MNHEY and CDR2 SVGAGI. CDR3 region: CASSRGQRRTGELFF. CDR3 nucleotide sequence: TGTGCCAGCAGCCGGGGACAGCGGAGGACCGGGGAGCTGTTTTTT.

This sequence joins TRBV7-8 and TRBJ1-1; D is perhaps TRBD1 (5 bases). Germline V CDR1 and CDR2: SGHVS, FQNEAQ. V was trimmed by 5 bases and J by 1 base, leaving 11 bases between them. The CDR3 has 14 amino acids. The CDR3 DNA is TGTGCCAGCAGCGGGCGGACACAGAACACTGAAGCTTTCTTT. Protein product: CASSGRTQNTEAFF.

The rearrangement links TRBV30 to TRBJ1-5, with 11 bases aligning to TRBD1. The CDR3 spans 16 residues. Losses at the gene ends were 1 base for V and 2 bases for J; bases not matched to a gene: 4. The germline V gene has CDR1 GTSNPN and CDR2 SVGIG (reference sequence). This CDR3 reads CAWSDWGQGGNQPQHF. The CDR3 bases are TGTGCCTGGAGTGACTGGGGACAGGGGGGCAATCAGCCCCAGCATTTT.

This chain links TRBV5-1 with TRBJ2-5; D remains ambiguous. Germline V gives CDR1 SGHRS, CDR2 YFSETQ. The CDR3 runs 15 residues. The V gene lost 0 bases and the J gene lost 5 bases, with 14 bases spanning the gap. The CDR3 reads CASSLAEGNGETQYF. The CDR3 coding sequence is TGCGCCAGCAGCTTGGCCGAAGGGAATGGTGAGACCCAGTACTTC.

This sequence joins TRBV4-3 and TRBJ1-2; D is perhaps TRBD1 (5 bases). The CDR3 length is 14 residues. Trimming took off 0 bases at V and 8 bases at J, with 13 bases between the two ends. The germline V gene encodes CDR1 LGHNA and CDR2 YSLEER. The CDR3 bases are TGCGCCAGCAGCCAAGACAAGGACATCGGAGGCTACACCTTC. Translation gives CASSQDKDIGGYTF.

V usage is TRBV27 and J usage is TRBJ2-7, with a tentative D call TRBD2 (5 bases). Trimming took off 4 bases at V and 4 bases at J, with 14 bases between the two ends. The germline gives CDR1 MNHEY, CDR2 SMNVEV (reference sequence). The CDR3 spans 14 residues. CDR3 protein: CASSSPGLTYEQYF. CDR3 sequence (DNA): TGTGCCAGCAGTTCCCCGGGATTAACTTACGAGCAGTACTTC.

This clone was observed a few times. The chain recombines TRBV13 with TRBJ2-3; TRBD2 agrees at 10 bases. V shed 8 bases, J shed 4 bases, and the junction held 3 bases outside the gene matches. Germline CDR1 is PRHDT and CDR2 is FYEKMQ (reference sequence). This CDR3 region has 13 residues. Here the CDR3 reads CASGLAGADTQYF. CDR3 coding DNA: TGTGCCAGCGGCCTAGCGGGAGCAGATACGCAGTATTTT.

This clone has a single count. V usage is TRBV4-1 and J usage is TRBJ2-1; maybe TRBD2 (6 bases). The CDR3 consists of 16 residues. V gave up 3 bases and J gave up 2 bases, with 14 bases separating them. Germline assignment: CDR1 MGHRA and CDR2 YSYEKL. The CDR3 here is CASSHLGSTPYNEQFF. The CDR3 DNA sequence: TGCGCCAGCAGCCACCTCGGGAGTACCCCCTACAATGAGCAGTTCTTC.

This clone appeared a few times. The gene calls are TRBV7-2 and TRBJ2-1, with TRBD1 as a possible D gene (7 bases). This CDR3 has 16 residues. V dropped 3 bases and J dropped 4 bases, with 16 bases sitting between them. The germline V gene has CDR1 SGHTA and CDR2 FQGNSA. The CDR3: CASSFHRGSGYNEQFF. Written as DNA, the CDR3 is TGTGCCAGCAGCTTCCACAGGGGTAGCGGTTACAATGAGCAGTTCTTC.

This clone was seen a handful of times. The chain links TRBV4-3 to TRBJ2-3; TRBD2 matches 8 bases. Germline assignment: CDR1 LGHNA and CDR2 YSLEER. V lost 1 base to trimming and J lost 3 bases; unmatched junction nucleotides: 9. This CDR3 is 17 amino acids long. The CDR3 DNA sequence: TGCGCCAGCAGCCAAGCTACCCCCGGGACTAGGACAGATACGCAGTATTTT. It translates to CASSQATPGTRTDTQYF.

The genes are TRBV28 and TRBJ1-2; TRBD1 might be the D (5 bases). Germline assignment: CDR1 MDHEN and CDR2 SYDVKM. The CDR3 spans 15 residues. The V end was cut by 6 bases, the J end by 2 bases, with 16 bases between. The chain's CDR3 is CASRAPPTANYGYTF. The CDR3 DNA sequence: TGTGCCAGCAGGGCCCCCCCGACAGCAAACTATGGCTACACCTTC.

This clone was found a few times. The J gene is TRBJ2-1, the V gene TRBV11-2; D gene uncertain. This CDR3 is 15 amino acids long. V was cut by 6 bases and J by 1 base, with 13 bases left in between. Germline assignment: CDR1 SGHAT and CDR2 FQNNGV. In DNA form, the CDR3 reads TGTGCCAGCAGTCAGGCAGGATGGTCCTACAATGAGCAGTTCTTC. It encodes CASSQAGWSYNEQFF.

In its sample, this clone was seen a few times. V is TRBV4-1 and J is TRBJ2-3; the match to TRBD2 covers 11 bases. Looked up from germline, CDR1 is MGHRA and CDR2 is YSYEKL. V dropped 4 bases and J dropped 4; count of bases not matched to a gene: 4. The CDR3 has 15 residues. CDR3 nucleotide sequence: TGCGCCAGCAGCCTTCTACTAGCGGGAGCAGATACGCAGTATTTT. This gives the protein CASSLLLAGADTQYF.

This clone has just a few counts. The V call is TRBV25-1, the J call TRBJ2-1; 7 nucleotides agree with TRBD1. With V trimmed by 4 bases and J by 6 bases, 3 bases remained unmatched. The CDR3 is 13 residues long. The V gene's germline CDR1 is MGHDK and CDR2 SYGVNS. CDR3 in amino acids: CASSVTGVNEQFF. The CDR3 DNA sequence: TGTGCCAGCAGTGTCACAGGGGTCAATGAGCAGTTCTTC.

Turning to this clone: At one end the junction does not follow the germline gene, possibly because of a read error. V and J are TRBV7-9 and TRBJ1-1; 10 nucleotides agree with TRBD1. CDR3 size: 16 residues. Germline V gene sequence: CDR1 SEHNR, CDR2 FQNEAQ (reference sequence). CDR3 nucleotide sequence: TGTTCCAGCAGCTTAACCGGGACAGGGGAGAACACTGAAGCTTTCTTT. Its translation is CSSSLTGTGENTEAFF.

The chain combines TRBV14 with TRBJ2-1, with a possible D match to TRBD1 (6 bases). V lost 5 bases to trimming and J lost 0 bases, with 14 bases between them. There are 16 residues in the CDR3. The germline V gene encodes CDR1 SGHDN and CDR2 FVKESK. CDR3 sequence reads: CASSAHRDHSYNEQFF. The CDR3 nucleotides are TGTGCCAGCAGCGCACACAGGGACCACTCCTACAATGAGCAGTTCTTC.

This clone came up a few times. The chain recombines TRBV5-1 with TRBJ2-7; D perhaps matches TRBD1 (5 bases). CDR1 and CDR2 (germline): SGHRS, YFSETQ. V dropped 5 bases and J dropped 1 base, with 13 bases sitting between them. The CDR3 is 14 amino acids. The CDR3 here is CASRGQGVSYEQYF. CDR3 DNA: TGCGCCAGCAGAGGCCAGGGCGTATCCTACGAGCAGTACTTC.